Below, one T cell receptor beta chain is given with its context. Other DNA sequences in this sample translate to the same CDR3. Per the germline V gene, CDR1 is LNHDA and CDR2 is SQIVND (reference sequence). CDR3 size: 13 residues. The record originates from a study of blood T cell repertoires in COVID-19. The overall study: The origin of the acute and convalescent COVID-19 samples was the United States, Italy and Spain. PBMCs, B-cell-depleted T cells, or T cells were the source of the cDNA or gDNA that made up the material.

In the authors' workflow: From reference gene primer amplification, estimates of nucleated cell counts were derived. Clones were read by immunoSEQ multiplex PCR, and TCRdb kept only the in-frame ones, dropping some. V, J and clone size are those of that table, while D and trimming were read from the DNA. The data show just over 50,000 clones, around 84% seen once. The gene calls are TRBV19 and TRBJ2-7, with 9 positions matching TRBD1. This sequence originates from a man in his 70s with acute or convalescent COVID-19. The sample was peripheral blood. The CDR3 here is CASRQGVLNEQYV. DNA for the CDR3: TGCGCCAGTAGACAGGGGGTTTTGAACGAGCAGTACGTC.